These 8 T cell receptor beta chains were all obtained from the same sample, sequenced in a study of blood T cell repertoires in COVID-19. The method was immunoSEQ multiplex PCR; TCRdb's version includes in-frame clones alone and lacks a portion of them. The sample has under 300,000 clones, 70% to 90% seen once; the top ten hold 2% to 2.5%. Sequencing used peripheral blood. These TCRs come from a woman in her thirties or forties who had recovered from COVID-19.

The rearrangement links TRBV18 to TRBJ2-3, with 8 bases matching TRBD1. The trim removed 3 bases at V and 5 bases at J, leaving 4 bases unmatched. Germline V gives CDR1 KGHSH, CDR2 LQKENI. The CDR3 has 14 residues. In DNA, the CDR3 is TGTGCCAGCTCACCCGGACAGGGATTAGATACGCAGTATTTT. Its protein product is CASSPGQGLDTQYF.

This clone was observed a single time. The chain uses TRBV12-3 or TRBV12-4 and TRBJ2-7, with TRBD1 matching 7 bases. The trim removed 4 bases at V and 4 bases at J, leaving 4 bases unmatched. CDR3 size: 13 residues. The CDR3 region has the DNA TGTGCCAGCAGTTCGCTACAGGGGTACGAGCAGTACTTC. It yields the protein CASSSLQGYEQYF.

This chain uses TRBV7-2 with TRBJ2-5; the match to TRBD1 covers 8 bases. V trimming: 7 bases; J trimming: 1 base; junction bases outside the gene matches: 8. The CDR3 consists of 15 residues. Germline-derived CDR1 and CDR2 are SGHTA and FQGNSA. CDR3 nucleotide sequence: TGTGCCAGCATCCGGACAGGGCTACTCCAAGAGACCCAGTACTTC. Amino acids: CASIRTGLLQETQYF.

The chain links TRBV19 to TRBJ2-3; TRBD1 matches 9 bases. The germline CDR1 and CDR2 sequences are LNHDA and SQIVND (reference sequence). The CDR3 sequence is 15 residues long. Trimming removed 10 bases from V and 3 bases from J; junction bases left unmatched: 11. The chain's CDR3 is CATEDRGGSTDTQYF. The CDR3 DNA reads TGTGCCACCGAGGACAGGGGTGGAAGTACAGATACGCAGTATTTT.

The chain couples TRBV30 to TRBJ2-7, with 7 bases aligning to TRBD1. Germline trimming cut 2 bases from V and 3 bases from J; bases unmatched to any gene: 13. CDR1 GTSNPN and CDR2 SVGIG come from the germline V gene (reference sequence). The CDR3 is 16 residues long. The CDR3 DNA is TGTGCCTGGAGTCAAGCGTCAGGGACAGCCTTCTACGAGCAGTACTTC. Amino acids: CAWSQASGTAFYEQYF. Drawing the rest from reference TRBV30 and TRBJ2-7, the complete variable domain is SQTIHQWPATLVQPVGSPLSLECTVEGTSNPNLYWYRQAAGRGLQLLFYSVGIGQISSEVPQNLSASRPQDRQFILSSKKLLLSDSGFYLCAWSQASGTAFYEQYFGPGTRLTVT.

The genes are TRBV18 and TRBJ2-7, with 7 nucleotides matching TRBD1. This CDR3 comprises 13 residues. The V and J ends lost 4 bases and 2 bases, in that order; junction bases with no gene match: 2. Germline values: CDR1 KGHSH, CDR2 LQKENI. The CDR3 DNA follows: TGTGCCAGCTCACAGGGACAGACCTACGAGCAGTACTTC. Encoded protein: CASSQGQTYEQYF.

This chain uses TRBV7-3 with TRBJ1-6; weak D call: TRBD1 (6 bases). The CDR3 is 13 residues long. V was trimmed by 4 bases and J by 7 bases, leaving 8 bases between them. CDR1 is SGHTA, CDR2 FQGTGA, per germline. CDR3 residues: CASSSDRNSPLHF. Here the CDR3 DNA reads TGTGCCAGCAGCTCGGACAGAAATTCACCCCTCCACTTT.

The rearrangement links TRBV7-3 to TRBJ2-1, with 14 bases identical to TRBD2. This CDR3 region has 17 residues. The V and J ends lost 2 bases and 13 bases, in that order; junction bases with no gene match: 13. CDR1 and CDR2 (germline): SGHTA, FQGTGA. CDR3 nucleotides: TGTGCCAGCAGCTTAGGGGGACTAGCGGGAGTACAAGGCGGACAGTTCTTC. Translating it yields CASSLGGLAGVQGGQFF.